This TCR beta chain was identified during a study of Graves' ophthalmopathy and Graves' hyperthyroidism. Regarding the study as a whole: A majority of expanded thyroid clonotypes exceeding 0.001 frequency were likewise present in blood. Its predictions of ophthalmopathy progression gave the model over 65% sensitivity and 72.22% specificity.

Establishment of the diagnosis relied upon clinical symptoms, serum thyroxine, TRAb, thyroid ultrasound and orbital computed tomography. This clonotype was seen repeatedly, ten times or more. Its specificity is not known. Germline values: CDR1 WSHSY, CDR2 SAAADI. V lost 2 bases and J lost 2, with 22 bases in between. CDR3 length equals 18 residues. Amplified material comprised TCR beta CDR3 regions derived from RNA transcripts. The workflow started with a first-round RT-PCR run with HTBI primers and then moved on to a second-round multiplex PCR. TCRdb reprocessed the multiplex PCR reads via MiXCR and lists one record per CDR3 protein. The repertoire holds more than 1,000,000 distinct CDR3 sequences, with about two fifths as singletons.

The genes are TRBV10-2 and TRBJ2-7; D is uncertain. The receptor comes from an adult man with Graves' hyperthyroidism. The sequencing input was peripheral blood or thyroid tissue (not recorded which). In DNA, the CDR3 is TGCGCCAGCAGTGAGAGTACCCGTGGCAGCTCCTACGCCTACGAGCAGTACTTC. Amino acids: CASSESTRGSSYAYEQYF.